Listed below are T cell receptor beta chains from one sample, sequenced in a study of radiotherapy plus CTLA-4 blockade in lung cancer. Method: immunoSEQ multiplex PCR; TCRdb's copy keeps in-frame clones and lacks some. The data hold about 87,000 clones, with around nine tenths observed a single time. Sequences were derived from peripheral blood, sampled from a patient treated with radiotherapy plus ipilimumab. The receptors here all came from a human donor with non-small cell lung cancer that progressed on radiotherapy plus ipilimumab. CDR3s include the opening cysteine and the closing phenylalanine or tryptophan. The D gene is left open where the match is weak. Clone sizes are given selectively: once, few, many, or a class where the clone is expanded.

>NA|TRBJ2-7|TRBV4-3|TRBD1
CASSQDTRDSRPYEQYF
TGCGCCAGCAGCCAAGATACCCGGGACAGCAGACCCTACGAGCAGTACTTC
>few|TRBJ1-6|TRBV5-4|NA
CASSSARGGGSPLHF
TGTGCCAGCAGCTCGGCGCGCGGGGGTGGATCACCCCTCCACTTT
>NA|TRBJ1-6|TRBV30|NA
CAWSVFGLGSNNSPLHF
TGTGCCTGGAGTGTATTCGGACTGGGGTCCAATAATTCACCCCTCCACTTT
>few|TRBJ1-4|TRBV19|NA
CASRSVINEKLFF
TGTGCCAGTAGGTCGGTGATAAATGAAAAACTGTTTTTT
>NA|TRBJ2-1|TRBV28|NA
CASRPRGTGSSYNEQFF
TGTGCCAGCAGGCCCCGCGGGACGGGAAGCTCCTACAATGAGCAGTTCTTC
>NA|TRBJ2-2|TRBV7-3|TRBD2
CAPDPPKTSGGATGELFF
TGTGCCCCCGACCCGCCCAAAACTAGCGGGGGGGCCACCGGGGAGCTGTTTTTT
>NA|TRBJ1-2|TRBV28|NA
CASILRRQVAMSGYTF
TGTGCCAGCATCCTCCGCCGACAGGTGGCTATGAGCGGCTACACCTTC
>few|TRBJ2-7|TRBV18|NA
CASSPEVSSYEQYF
TGTGCCAGCTCACCAGAGGTGAGCTCCTACGAGCAGTACTTC
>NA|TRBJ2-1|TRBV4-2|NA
CASSQEGQHEQFF
TGTGCCAGCAGCCAAGAGGGCCAGCATGAGCAGTTCTTC
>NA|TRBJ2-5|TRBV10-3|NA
CAISSGLETQYF
TGTGCCATCAGCTCAGGGTTAGAGACCCAGTACTTC
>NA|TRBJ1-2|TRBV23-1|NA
CASSPTLYVRRRPGPYYGYTF
TGCGCCAGCAGCCCAACGCTCTATGTTAGAAGAAGACCAGGCCCTTACTATGGCTACACCTTC
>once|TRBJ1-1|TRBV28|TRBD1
CASSPGGTVNTEAFF
TGTGCCAGCAGTCCAGGGGGCACGGTGAACACTGAAGCTTTCTTT
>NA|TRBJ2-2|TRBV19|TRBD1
CASSILGTGGTGELFF
TGTGCCAGTAGTATTCTCGGGACAGGGGGCACCGGGGAGCTGTTTTTT
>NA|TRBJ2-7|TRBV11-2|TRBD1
CASSSRQGSYEQYF
TGTGCCAGCAGCTCCAGACAGGGTTCCTACGAGCAGTACTTC
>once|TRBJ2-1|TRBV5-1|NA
CASSLGSNNEQFF
TGCGCCAGCAGCTTGGGCTCGAACAATGAGCAGTTCTTC
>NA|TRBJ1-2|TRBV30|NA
CAWSEGDPFNYGYTF
TGTGCCTGGAGCGAGGGAGATCCATTTAACTATGGCTACACCTTC
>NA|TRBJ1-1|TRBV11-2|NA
CASSTQGGGTEAFF
TGTGCCAGCAGCACCCAAGGGGGGGGTACTGAAGCTTTCTTT
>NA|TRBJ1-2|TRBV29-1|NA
CSVRQEAVNYGYTF
TGCAGCGTTCGACAGGAAGCCGTTAACTATGGCTACACCTTC
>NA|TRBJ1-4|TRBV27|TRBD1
CASSLGPGRGHEKLFF
TGTGCCAGCAGTTTAGGGCCCGGCAGGGGGCATGAAAAACTGTTTTTT
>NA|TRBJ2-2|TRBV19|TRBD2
CASSDGGSTGELFF
TGTGCCAGTAGTGACGGGGGGTCCACCGGGGAGCTGTTTTTT
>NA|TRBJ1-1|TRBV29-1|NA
CSVHRRTEAFF
TGCAGCGTTCACAGGCGGACTGAAGCTTTCTTT
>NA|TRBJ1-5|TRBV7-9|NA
CASSPGHDSNQPQHF
TGTGCCAGCAGCCCAGGACACGATAGCAATCAGCCCCAGCATTTT
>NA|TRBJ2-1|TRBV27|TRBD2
CASSLSDPGLAGRNEQFF
TGTGCCAGCAGTTTATCCGATCCGGGACTAGCGGGACGGAATGAGCAGTTCTTC
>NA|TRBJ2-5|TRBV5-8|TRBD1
CASSLTRTGPETQYF
TGTGCCAGCAGCTTAACCCGGACAGGACCAGAGACCCAGTACTTC
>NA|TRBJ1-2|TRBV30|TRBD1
CAWSQQGVGGYTF
TGTGCCTGGAGTCAACAGGGGGTCGGGGGCTACACCTTC
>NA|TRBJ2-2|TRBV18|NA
CASSPLYRPDTKLFF
TGTGCCAGCTCACCACTCTACCGCCCCGACACTAAGCTGTTTTTT
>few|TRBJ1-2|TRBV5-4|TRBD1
CASSQGQARNGYTF
TGTGCCAGCAGCCAAGGACAGGCCCGTAATGGCTACACCTTC
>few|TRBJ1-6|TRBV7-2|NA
CASSRAGGGAGSPLHF
TGTGCCAGCAGCCGAGCCGGGGGGGGCGCGGGTTCACCCCTCCACTTT
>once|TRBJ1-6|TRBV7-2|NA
CASSLDGQTGNSPLHF
TGTGCCAGCAGCTTAGACGGCCAAACAGGGAATTCACCCCTCCACTTT